This TCR beta chain appears in the sequencing data of a study of blood T cell repertoires in COVID-19. Study summary: COVID-19 samples, acute and convalescent, were from the United States, Italy and Spain. Sources were T cells, B-cell-depleted T cells, or PBMCs; the material itself was cDNA or gDNA.

The authors' processing: Reference gene primer amplification gave estimated nucleated cell counts. Libraries were prepared by immunoSEQ multiplex PCR; TCRdb keeps only in-frame clonotypes and omits some of them. V and J calls and clone size are copied from that table; D and trimming were computed from the DNA. Of roughly 53,000 clones in the sample, about 70% were seen once. Material for sequencing was peripheral blood. This receptor was obtained from a man aged 50 to 59 with active or convalescent COVID-19.

In nucleotides, the CDR3 is TGTGCCAGCAGCCCGGGACGGGAGAATTCACCCCTCCACTTT. Amino acids: CASSPGRENSPLHF. The rearrangement links TRBV7-6 to TRBJ1-6, with D tentatively TRBD1 (5 bases). CDR3 length equals 14 residues. Trimming took off 5 bases at V and 7 bases at J, with 12 bases between the two ends. From germline, CDR1 is SGHVS and CDR2 FNYEAQ.